The 21 T cell receptor beta chains listed next were all sequenced from one sample in a study of beta chain features in type 1 diabetes. TCRB transcripts that were expressed got sequenced, as all of the isolated RNA had been reverse transcribed. Generated by immunoSEQ multiplex PCR, the TCRdb table keeps only in-frame clones and is missing some. In the table there are around 350,000 clones, around 12% of which are singletons. Sequencing used naive CD4+ T cells from blood. The origin of the receptors is a man aged 18-30 years in good health.

This clone was seen only a few times. V usage is TRBV9 and J usage is TRBJ2-3; D gene uncertain. This CDR3 has 13 residues. V was trimmed by 4 bases and J by 2 bases, leaving 8 bases between them. Looked up from germline, CDR1 is SGDLS and CDR2 is YYNGEE. As DNA, the CDR3 is TGTGCCAGCAGCTCGGTCCCCACAGATACGCAGTATTTT. Translated, it gives CASSSVPTDTQYF.

This clone was seen only a few times. V gene TRBV10-3 combines with J gene TRBJ2-2; D is ambiguous. The CDR3 covers 14 residues. Germline V gene data show CDR1 as ENHRY and CDR2 as SYGVKD. V dropped 5 bases and J dropped 4 bases, with 11 bases sitting between them. CDR3 loop: CAISTPRVTGELFF. The CDR3 nucleotides read TGTGCCATCAGTACCCCCCGGGTCACCGGGGAGCTGTTTTTT.

This clone has more than one count but fewer than ten. The V call is TRBV7-9, the J call TRBJ1-5, with D perhaps TRBD1 (6 bases). The CDR3 is made up of 16 amino acids. V was cut by 3 bases and J by 0 bases, with 12 bases left in between. CDR1 and CDR2 from the germline V gene are SEHNR and FQNEAQ (reference sequence). This chain's CDR3 is CASSFGTRNSNQPQHF. The CDR3 DNA follows: TGTGCCAGCAGCTTTGGGACACGGAATAGCAATCAGCCCCAGCATTTT.

The chain links TRBV6-6 to TRBJ1-1; 7 nucleotides match TRBD1. The CDR3 sequence is 14 residues long. Germline CDR1 reads MNHNY; CDR2 reads SVGAGI (reference sequence). The V segment lost 2 bases and the J segment 9 bases; nucleotides outside the gene matches: 9. The CDR3 protein is CASSYEGDRVQAFF. The DNA of the CDR3 is TGTGCCAGCAGTTACGAGGGTGACAGGGTTCAAGCTTTCTTT.

This clone was counted between two and nine times. The chain couples TRBV19 to TRBJ2-3, with D unresolved. From germline, CDR1 is LNHDA and CDR2 SQIVND (reference sequence). The CDR3 runs to 16 residues. Trimming left V 6 bases short and J 0 bases short, with 16 bases between. CDR3 sequence (DNA): TGTGCCAGTAGAAATACAGCTGACGTAAGCACAGATACGCAGTATTTT. This gives the protein CASRNTADVSTDTQYF.

This clone showed up just a few times. The V and J genes are TRBV25-1 and TRBJ1-2; 7 nucleotides line up with TRBD1. The V and J ends lost 3 bases and 8 bases, in that order; junction bases with no gene match: 6. The CDR3 runs 13 residues. Germline CDR1 and CDR2: MGHDK and SYGVNS. Written as DNA, the CDR3 is TGTGCCAGCAGTGACAGGGGGACTCTCGGCTACACCTTC. Translated: CASSDRGTLGYTF.

This chain uses TRBV4-3 with TRBJ2-1; TRBD2 might be the D (5 bases). V was cut by 0 bases and J by 9 bases, with 18 bases left in between. Germline V lookup: CDR1 LGHNA, CDR2 YSLEER. This CDR3 contains 16 residues. In DNA form, the CDR3 reads TGCGCCAGCAGCCAAGATCCGAGGTCTGGAGGCGGTGAGCAGTTCTTC. It is translated as CASSQDPRSGGGEQFF.

This rearrangement joins TRBV7-2 to TRBJ1-3; 7 nucleotides align to TRBD1. Trimming removed 8 bases from V and 4 bases from J; junction bases left unmatched: 5. Per the germline V gene, CDR1 is SGHTA and CDR2 is FQGNSA. This CDR3 comprises 13 residues. The CDR3 bases are TGTGCCAGCGCCCAGGGGGTCGGAAACACCATATATTTT. Residues: CASAQGVGNTIYF.

J is TRBJ2-7 and V is TRBV6-5; 8 nucleotides align to TRBD1. This CDR3 region has 14 residues. V lost 7 bases and J lost 6; bases outside the gene matches: 11. Germline assignment: CDR1 MNHEY and CDR2 SVGAGI. CDR3 nucleotide sequence: TGTGCCAGCACCGCAGACAGGGGACGTGTCGAGCAGTACTTC. It codes for CASTADRGRVEQYF.

A few counts support this clone. This chain uses TRBV4-2 with TRBJ1-3; unclear D gene. Germline V gives CDR1 LGHNA, CDR2 YNFKEQ. Trimming took off 1 base at V and 1 base at J, with 8 bases between the two ends. The CDR3 has 15 residues. CDR3 nucleotide sequence: TGTGCCAGCAGCCAAGGCCGGGTTTCTGGAAACACCATATATTTT. Encoded protein: CASSQGRVSGNTIYF.

The chain carries TRBV19 and TRBJ2-5, with D perhaps TRBD1 (6 bases). V shed 10 bases and J shed 3 bases, with 21 bases lying between them. CDR1 LNHDA and CDR2 SQIVND come from the germline V gene (reference sequence). This CDR3 spans 15 amino acids. The CDR3 protein is CATEARSTGKETQYF. CDR3 in DNA: TGTGCCACCGAAGCTCGGAGTACAGGGAAAGAGACCCAGTACTTC. Complete variable domain (other parts from reference TRBV19 and TRBJ2-5): DGGITQSPKYLFRKEGQNVTLSCEQNLNHDAMYWYRQDPGQGLRLIYYSQIVNDFQKGDIAEGYSVSREKKESFPLTVTSAQKNPTAFYLCATEARSTGKETQYFGPGTRLLVL.

The chain recombines TRBV5-1 with TRBJ2-1; TRBD1 matches at 9 bases. The CDR3 has 17 residues. V lost 1 base and J lost 3; bases outside the gene matches: 8. From germline, CDR1 is SGHRS and CDR2 YFSETQ. DNA of the CDR3: TGCGCCAGCAGCTTGTCCTCGGGGACAGGGATCTACAATGAGCAGTTCTTC. Its translation is CASSLSSGTGIYNEQFF.

In its sample, this clone was seen a few times. The V gene is TRBV5-1, the J gene TRBJ2-7, with 8 bases identical to TRBD1. CDR1 and CDR2 (germline): SGHRS, YFSETQ. The CDR3 totals 14 residues. Trimming at V came to 2 bases and at J to 1 base, leaving 2 bases not matched to a gene. CDR3: CASSFRTGSYEQYF. In DNA form, the CDR3 reads TGCGCCAGCAGCTTCAGGACAGGGTCCTACGAGCAGTACTTC.

The chain has TRBV19 and TRBJ2-3; 10 nucleotides match TRBD2. Germline CDR1 LNHDA, CDR2 SQIVND (reference sequence). J gave up 0 bases and V 7 bases, and 19 bases lay outside the gene matches. There are 20 residues in the CDR3. CDR3 region: CASTSPLAGLPGASTDTQYF. CDR3 in DNA: TGTGCCAGTACTAGCCCACTAGCGGGACTACCTGGGGCTAGCACAGATACGCAGTATTTT.

This clone was seen a few times. The CDR3 reads CASSSHFWGGKGNIQYF. CDR3 coding DNA: TGTGCCAGCAGCTCACATTTTTGGGGGGGAAAGGGAAACATTCAGTACTTC. This chain links TRBV7-2 with TRBJ2-4; 7 bases are shared with TRBD2. Losses at the gene ends were 4 bases for V and 6 bases for J; bases not matched to a gene: 15. CDR3 length: 17 amino acids. Germline V CDR1 and CDR2: SGHTA, FQGNSA.

This clone came up a few times. The J gene is TRBJ2-7, the V gene TRBV5-6; TRBD2 aligns across 8 bases. Per the germline V gene, CDR1 is SGHDT and CDR2 is YYEEEE. J was trimmed by 3 bases and V by 2 bases; bases with no gene match: 7. This CDR3 has 15 amino acids. This CDR3 is CASSFRSGTVYEQYF. CDR3 nucleotides: TGTGCCAGCAGCTTCCGTAGCGGGACCGTCTACGAGCAGTACTTC.

The chain employs TRBV30 and TRBJ2-1, with TRBD1 identical over 9 bases. CDR1 is GTSNPN, CDR2 SVGIG, per germline (reference sequence). After removal of 5 bases from V and 0 bases from J, the junction contained 5 bases not matched to a gene. The CDR3 totals 15 residues. CDR3 DNA: TGTGCCTGGGGGACAGGGACAATCTCCTACAATGAGCAGTTCTTC. The encoded protein is CAWGTGTISYNEQFF.

The V and J genes are TRBV7-2 and TRBJ2-1, with TRBD1 as a possible D gene (7 bases). This CDR3 is built from 17 residues. The germline gives CDR1 SGHTA, CDR2 FQGNSA. V was pared by 2 bases and J by 9 bases, with 23 bases between. The chain's CDR3 is CASSLRPGGFPKGEQFF. DNA of the CDR3: TGTGCCAGCAGCTTAAGGCCAGGGGGGTTCCCCAAGGGTGAGCAGTTCTTC.

This clone was counted between two and nine times. The chain joins TRBV7-9 to TRBJ2-2, with a possible D match to TRBD1 (5 bases). The CDR3 totals 14 residues. Trimming pared 5 bases from V and 2 bases from J, leaving 9 bases between. CDR1 is SEHNR, CDR2 FQNEAQ, per germline (reference sequence). The CDR3 bases are TGTGCCAGCAGCCGGCAGGGAAACACCGGGGAGCTGTTTTTT. Residues: CASSRQGNTGELFF.

The chain links TRBV7-3 to TRBJ2-7, with 10 positions matching TRBD2. The ends lost 8 bases at V and 6 bases at J; junction bases unmatched: 13. CDR3 length equals 15 residues. Germline values: CDR1 SGHTA, CDR2 FQGTGA. This chain's CDR3 is CASAPGLAGDFEQYF. The CDR3 DNA reads as TGTGCCAGCGCACCGGGGCTAGCGGGAGACTTCGAGCAGTACTTC.

This clone showed up just a few times. The chain links TRBV6-6 to TRBJ1-1; 11 bases fit TRBD1. V was pared by 2 bases and J by 10 bases, with 6 bases of the junction left unmatched. The CDR3 spans 14 residues. The V gene's germline CDR1 is MNHNY and CDR2 SVGAGI (reference sequence). The CDR3 region is CASSYNGQGAGAFF. The CDR3 DNA is TGTGCCAGCAGTTACAACGGACAGGGGGCAGGAGCTTTCTTT.